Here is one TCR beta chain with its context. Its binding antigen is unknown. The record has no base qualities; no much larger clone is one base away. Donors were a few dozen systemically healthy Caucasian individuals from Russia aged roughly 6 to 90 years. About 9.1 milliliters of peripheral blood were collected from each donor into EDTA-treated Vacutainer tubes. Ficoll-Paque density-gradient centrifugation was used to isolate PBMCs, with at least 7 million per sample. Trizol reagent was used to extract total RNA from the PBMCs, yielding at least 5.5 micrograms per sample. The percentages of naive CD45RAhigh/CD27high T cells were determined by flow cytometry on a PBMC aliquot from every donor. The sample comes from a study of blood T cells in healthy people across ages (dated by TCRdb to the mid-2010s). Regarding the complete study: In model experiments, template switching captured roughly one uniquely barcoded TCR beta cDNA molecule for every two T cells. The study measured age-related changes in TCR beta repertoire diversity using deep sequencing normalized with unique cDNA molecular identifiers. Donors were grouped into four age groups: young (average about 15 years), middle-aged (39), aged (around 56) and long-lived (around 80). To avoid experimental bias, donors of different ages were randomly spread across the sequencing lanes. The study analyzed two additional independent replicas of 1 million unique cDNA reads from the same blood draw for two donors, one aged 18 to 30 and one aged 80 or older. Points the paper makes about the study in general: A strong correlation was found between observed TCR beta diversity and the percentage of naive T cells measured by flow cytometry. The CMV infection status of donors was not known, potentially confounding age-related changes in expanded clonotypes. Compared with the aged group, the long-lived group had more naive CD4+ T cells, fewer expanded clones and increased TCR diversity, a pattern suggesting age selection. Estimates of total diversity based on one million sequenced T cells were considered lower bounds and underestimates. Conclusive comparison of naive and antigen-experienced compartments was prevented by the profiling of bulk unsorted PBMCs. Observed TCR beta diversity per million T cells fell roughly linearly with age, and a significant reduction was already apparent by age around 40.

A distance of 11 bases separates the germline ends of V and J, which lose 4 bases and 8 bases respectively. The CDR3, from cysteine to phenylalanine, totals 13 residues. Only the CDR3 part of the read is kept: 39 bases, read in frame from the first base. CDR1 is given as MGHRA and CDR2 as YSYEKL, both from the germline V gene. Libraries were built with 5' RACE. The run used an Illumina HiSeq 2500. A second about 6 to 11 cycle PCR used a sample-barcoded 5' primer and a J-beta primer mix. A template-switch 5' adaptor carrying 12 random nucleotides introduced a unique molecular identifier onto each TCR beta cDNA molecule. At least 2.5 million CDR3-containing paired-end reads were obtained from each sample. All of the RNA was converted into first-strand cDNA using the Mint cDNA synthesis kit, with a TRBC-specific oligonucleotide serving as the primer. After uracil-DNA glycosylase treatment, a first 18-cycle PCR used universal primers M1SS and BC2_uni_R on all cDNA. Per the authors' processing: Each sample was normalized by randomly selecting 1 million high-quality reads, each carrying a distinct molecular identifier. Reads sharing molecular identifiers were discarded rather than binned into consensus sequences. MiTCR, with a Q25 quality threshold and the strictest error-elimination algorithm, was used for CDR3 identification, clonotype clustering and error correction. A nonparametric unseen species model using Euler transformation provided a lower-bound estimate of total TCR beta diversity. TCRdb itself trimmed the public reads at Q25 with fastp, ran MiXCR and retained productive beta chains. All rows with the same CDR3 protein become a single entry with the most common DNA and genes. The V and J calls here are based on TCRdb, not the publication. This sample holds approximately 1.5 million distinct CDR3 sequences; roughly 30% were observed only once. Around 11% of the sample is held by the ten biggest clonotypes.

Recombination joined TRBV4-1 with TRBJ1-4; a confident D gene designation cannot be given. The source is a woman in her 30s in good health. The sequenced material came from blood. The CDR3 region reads CASSPKTYEKLFF. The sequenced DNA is TGCGCCAGCAGCCCAAAGACCTACGAAAAACTGTTTTTT.